This TCR beta chain was recovered during a study of identical twins. Findings and limits, study-wide: For out-of-frame beta sequences, excess twin sharing was weaker.

TCRdb re-analysed the 5' RACE reads in MiXCR, keeping a single row per CDR3 protein. The sample includes approximately 350,000 distinct CDR3 sequences, more than 9% of them seen just once. This clonotype has only a few counts. Its antigen is unidentified. From germline, CDR1 is PRHDT and CDR2 FYEKMQ (reference sequence). There are 15 residues in the CDR3. Trimming removed 3 bases from V and 6 bases from J; junction bases left unmatched: 4. The same sample was also used in a study of yellow fever vaccine responses in identical twins.

What was sequenced was CD8+ T cells sorted from blood. The receptor comes from a woman aged 18-29 years in good health. The chain carries TRBV13 and TRBJ2-1; 11 bases map to TRBD2. CDR3 sequence: CASSLRLAGTNEQFF. DNA for the CDR3: TGTGCCAGCAGCTTGCGACTAGCGGGGACCAATGAGCAGTTCTTC.